The clone carrying this TCR beta chain was seen only a few times. These data come from a study of CD8+ T cells in alopecia areata. About the research overall: Dosing with tofacitinib proceeded for 6 to 18 months, followed by 6 months off drug.

Noted treatment: oral pan-JAK inhibitor, 5-10 mg twice daily. Trimming pared 7 bases from V and 0 bases from J, leaving 12 bases between. From germline, CDR1 is MNHEY and CDR2 SVGAGI. The CDR3 totals 14 residues. RNA was extracted and reverse transcribed into cDNA as the sequencing template. Repertoires were generated with immunoSEQ multiplex PCR, while TCRdb's copy carries only in-frame clones and drops some. The sample yields 95,000 to 100,000 clones, about 58% seen once. The sequencing here drew on CD8+ T cells sorted from blood, taken at week 4, from a patient treated with tofacitinib. The clonotype comes from a human donor with alopecia areata. The chain couples TRBV6-5 to TRBJ1-1; D is perhaps TRBD1 (6 bases). CDR3 bases: TGTGCCAGCACTCCCGGACAGCTGAACACTGAAGCTTTCTTT. Translation gives CASTPGQLNTEAFF.